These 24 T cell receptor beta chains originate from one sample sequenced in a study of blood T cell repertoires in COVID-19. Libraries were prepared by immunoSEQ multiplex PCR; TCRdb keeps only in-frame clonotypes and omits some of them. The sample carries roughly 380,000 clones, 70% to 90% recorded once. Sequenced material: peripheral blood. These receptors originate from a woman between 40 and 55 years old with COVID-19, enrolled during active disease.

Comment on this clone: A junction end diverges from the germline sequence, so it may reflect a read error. CDR3: CASSLGQGPIF. The CDR3 DNA reads TGTGCCAGCAGTTTGGGACAGGGGCCTATTTTT. The gene calls are TRBV28 and TRBJ2-3; TRBD1 matches 10 bases. Germline V lookup: CDR1 MDHEN, CDR2 SYDVKM. CDR3 length: 11 amino acids.

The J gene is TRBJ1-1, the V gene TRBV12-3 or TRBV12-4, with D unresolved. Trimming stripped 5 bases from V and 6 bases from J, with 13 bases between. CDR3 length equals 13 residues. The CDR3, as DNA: TGTGCCAGCAGTCCACAGCTTATGGCTGAAGCTTTCTTT. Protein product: CASSPQLMAEAFF.

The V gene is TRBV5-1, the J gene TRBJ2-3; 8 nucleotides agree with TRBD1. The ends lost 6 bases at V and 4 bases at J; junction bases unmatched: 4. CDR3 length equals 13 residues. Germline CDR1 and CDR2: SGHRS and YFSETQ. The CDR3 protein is CASTGQGPDTQYF. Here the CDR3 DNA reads TGCGCCAGCACCGGACAGGGTCCAGATACGCAGTATTTT.

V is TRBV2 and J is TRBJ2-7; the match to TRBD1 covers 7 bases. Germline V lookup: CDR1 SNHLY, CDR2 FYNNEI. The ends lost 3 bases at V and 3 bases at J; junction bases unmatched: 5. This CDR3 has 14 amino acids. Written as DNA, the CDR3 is TGTGCCAGCAGTGATACAGGGGCCCTCTACGAGCAGTACTTC. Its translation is CASSDTGALYEQYF. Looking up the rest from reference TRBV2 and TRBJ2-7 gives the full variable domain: EPEVTQTPSHQVTQMGQEVILRCVPISNHLYFYWYRQILGQKVEFLVSFYNNEISEKSEIFDDQFSVERPDGSNFTLKIRSTKLEDSAMYFCASSDTGALYEQYFGPGTRLTVT.

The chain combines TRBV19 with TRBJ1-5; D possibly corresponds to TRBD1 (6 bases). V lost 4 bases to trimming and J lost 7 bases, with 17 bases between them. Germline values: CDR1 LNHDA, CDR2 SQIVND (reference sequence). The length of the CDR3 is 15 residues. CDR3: CASSKNMDSRQPQHF. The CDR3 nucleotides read TGTGCCAGTAGTAAAAATATGGACAGTAGGCAGCCCCAGCATTTT.

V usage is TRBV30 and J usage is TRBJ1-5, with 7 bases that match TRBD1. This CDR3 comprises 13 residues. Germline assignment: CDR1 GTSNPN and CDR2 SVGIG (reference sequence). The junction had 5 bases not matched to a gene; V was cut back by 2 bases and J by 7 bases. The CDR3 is CAWSSAGGQPQHF. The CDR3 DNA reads TGTGCCTGGAGTTCGGCAGGGGGACAGCCCCAGCATTTT.

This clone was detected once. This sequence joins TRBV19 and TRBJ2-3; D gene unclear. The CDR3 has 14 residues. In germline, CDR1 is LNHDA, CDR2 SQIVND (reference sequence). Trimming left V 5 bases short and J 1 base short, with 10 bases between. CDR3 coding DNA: TGTGCCAGTAGTCAAAGGAGCGGCACAGATACGCAGTATTTT. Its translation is CASSQRSGTDTQYF. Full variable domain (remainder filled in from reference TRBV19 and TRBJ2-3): DGGITQSPKYLFRKEGQNVTLSCEQNLNHDAMYWYRQDPGQGLRLIYYSQIVNDFQKGDIAEGYSVSREKKESFPLTVTSAQKNPTAFYLCASSQRSGTDTQYFGPGTRLTVL.

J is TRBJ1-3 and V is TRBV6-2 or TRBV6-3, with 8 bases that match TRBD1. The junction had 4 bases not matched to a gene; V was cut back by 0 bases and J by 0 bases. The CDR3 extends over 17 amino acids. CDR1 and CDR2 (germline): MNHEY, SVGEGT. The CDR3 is CASSYSGQATSGNTIYF. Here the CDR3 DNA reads TGTGCCAGCAGTTACTCGGGACAGGCCACCTCTGGAAACACCATATATTTT.

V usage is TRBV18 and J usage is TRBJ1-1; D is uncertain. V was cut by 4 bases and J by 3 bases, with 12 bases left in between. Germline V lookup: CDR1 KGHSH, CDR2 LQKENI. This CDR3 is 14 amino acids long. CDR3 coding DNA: TGTGCCAGCTCACTACGGAGGACGGACACTGAAGCTTTCTTT. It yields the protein CASSLRRTDTEAFF.

Here the CDR3 DNA reads TGTGCCAGCAGCCCGGTAGGGGCCTCTCGGAGCAATCAGCCCCAGCATTTT. It translates to CASSPVGASRSNQPQHF. The rearrangement joins TRBV7-2 to TRBJ1-5; possible D gene TRBD1, 5 bases. The CDR3 has 17 residues. The V end was cut by 5 bases, the J end by 1 base, with 18 bases between. CDR1 and CDR2 from the germline V gene are SGHTA and FQGNSA.

This CDR3 is CASSQEVSRGAFF. CDR3 coding DNA: TGTGCCAGCAGCCAAGAAGTTAGCCGGGGAGCTTTCTTT. This chain connects TRBV3-1 (or the pseudogene TRBV3-2) to TRBJ1-1; D gene uncertain. The CDR3 spans 13 residues. Trimming took 0 bases from V and 10 from J, leaving 12 bases between them. Germline-derived CDR1 and CDR2 are LGHDT and YNNKEL (reference sequence).

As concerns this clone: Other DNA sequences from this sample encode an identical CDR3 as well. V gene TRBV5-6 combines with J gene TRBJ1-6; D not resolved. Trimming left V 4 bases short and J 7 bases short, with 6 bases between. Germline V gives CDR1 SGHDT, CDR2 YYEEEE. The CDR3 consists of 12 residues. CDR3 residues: CASSPLNSPLHF. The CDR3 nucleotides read TGTGCCAGCAGCCCCCTAAATTCACCCCTCCACTTT.

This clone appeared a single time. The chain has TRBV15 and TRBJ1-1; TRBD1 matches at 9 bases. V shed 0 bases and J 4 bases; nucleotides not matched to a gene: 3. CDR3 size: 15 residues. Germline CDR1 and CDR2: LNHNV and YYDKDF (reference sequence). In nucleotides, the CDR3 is TGTGCCACCAGCAGAGATCGACAGGGGGGCACTGAAGCTTTCTTT. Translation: CATSRDRQGGTEAFF. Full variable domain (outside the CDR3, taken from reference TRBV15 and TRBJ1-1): DAMVIQNPRYQVTQFGKPVTLSCSQTLNHNVMYWYQQKSSQAPKLLFHYYDKDFNNEADTPDNFQSRRPNTSFCFLDIRSPGLGDTAMYLCATSRDRQGGTEAFFGQGTRLTVV.

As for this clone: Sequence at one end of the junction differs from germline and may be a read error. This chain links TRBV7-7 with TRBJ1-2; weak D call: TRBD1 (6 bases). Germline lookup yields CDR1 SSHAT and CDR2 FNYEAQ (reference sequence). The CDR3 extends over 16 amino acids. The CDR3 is CASSSRQAGLIYGYTF. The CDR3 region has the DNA TGTGCTAGCAGCTCTAGACAGGCCGGGTTAATCTATGGCTACACCTTC.

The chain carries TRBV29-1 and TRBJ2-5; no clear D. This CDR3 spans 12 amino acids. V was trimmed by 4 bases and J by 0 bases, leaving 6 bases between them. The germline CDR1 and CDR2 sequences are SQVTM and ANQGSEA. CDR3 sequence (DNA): TGCAGCGTTGTTGAGTACCAAGAGACCCAGTACTTC. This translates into CSVVEYQETQYF.

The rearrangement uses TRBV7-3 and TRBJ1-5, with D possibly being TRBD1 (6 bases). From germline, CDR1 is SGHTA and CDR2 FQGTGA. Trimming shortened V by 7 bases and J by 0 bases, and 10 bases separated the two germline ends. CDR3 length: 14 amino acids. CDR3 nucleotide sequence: TGTGCCAGCACCCGAGGGGGTAGCAATCAGCCCCAGCATTTT. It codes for CASTRGGSNQPQHF.

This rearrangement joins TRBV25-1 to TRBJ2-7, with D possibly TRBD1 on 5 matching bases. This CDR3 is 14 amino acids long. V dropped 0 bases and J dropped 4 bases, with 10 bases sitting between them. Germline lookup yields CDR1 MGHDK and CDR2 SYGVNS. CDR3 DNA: TGTGCCAGCAGTGAATATGGGGCGACGTACGAGCAGTACTTC. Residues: CASSEYGATYEQYF.

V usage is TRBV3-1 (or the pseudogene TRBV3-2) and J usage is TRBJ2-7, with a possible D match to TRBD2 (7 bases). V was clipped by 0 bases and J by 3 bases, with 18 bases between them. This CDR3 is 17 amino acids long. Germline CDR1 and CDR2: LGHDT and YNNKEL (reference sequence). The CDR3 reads CASSQDLGGRGNYEQYF. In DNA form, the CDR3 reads TGTGCCAGCAGCCAAGATCTAGGGGGGAGGGGCAACTACGAGCAGTACTTC.

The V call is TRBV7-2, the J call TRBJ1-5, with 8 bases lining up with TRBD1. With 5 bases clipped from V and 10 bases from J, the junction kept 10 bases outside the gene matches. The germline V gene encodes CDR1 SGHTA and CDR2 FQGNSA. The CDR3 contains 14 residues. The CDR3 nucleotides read TGTGCCAGCAGCCTAGACAGGGGATCCGATCCCCAGCATTTT. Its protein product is CASSLDRGSDPQHF.

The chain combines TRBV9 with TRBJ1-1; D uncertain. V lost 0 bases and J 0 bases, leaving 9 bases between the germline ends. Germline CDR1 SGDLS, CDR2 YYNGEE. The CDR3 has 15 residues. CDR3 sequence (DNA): TGTGCCAGCAGCGTAGACGGTCGGGTGAACACTGAAGCTTTCTTT. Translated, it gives CASSVDGRVNTEAFF.

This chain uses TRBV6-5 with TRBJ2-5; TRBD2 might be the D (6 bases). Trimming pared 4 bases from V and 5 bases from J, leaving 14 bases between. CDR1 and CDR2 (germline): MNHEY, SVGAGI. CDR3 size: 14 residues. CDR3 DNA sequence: TGTGCCAGCAGTTTCAGCGGGTCGGGGGAGACCCAGTACTTC. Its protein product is CASSFSGSGETQYF.

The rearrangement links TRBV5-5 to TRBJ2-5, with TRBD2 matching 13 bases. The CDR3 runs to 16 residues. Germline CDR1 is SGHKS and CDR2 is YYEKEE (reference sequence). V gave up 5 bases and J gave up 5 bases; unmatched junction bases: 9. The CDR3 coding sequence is TGTGCCAGCAGTTACCGGACTAGCGGGAGATGGGAGACCCAGTACTTC. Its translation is CASSYRTSGRWETQYF.

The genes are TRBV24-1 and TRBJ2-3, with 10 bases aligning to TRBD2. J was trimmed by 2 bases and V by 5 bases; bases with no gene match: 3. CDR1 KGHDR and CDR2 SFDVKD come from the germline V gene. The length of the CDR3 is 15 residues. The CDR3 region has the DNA TGTGCCACCAGTGTACTAGCGGGGTACACAGATACGCAGTATTTT. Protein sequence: CATSVLAGYTDTQYF.

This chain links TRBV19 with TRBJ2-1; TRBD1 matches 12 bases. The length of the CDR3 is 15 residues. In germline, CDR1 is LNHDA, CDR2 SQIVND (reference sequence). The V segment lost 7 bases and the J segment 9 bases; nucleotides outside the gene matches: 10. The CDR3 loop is CASNTRDRGLGEQFF. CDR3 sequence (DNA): TGTGCCAGTAATACCAGGGACAGGGGGCTTGGTGAGCAGTTCTTC.